This T cell receptor (beta chain) emerged from a study of T cells after posttransplantation cyclophosphamide. This CDR3 spans 17 amino acids. V lost 2 bases to trimming and J lost 5 bases, with 21 bases between them. Per germline, CDR1 GTSNPN and CDR2 SVGIG (reference sequence). Sampled 1 year posttransplant, controls received myeloablative marrow transplants, methotrexate and a calcineurin inhibitor. Repertoires were generated with immunoSEQ multiplex PCR, while TCRdb's copy carries only in-frame clones and drops some. This sample has over 20,000 clones, with around 86% found just once. General study points: Recipient CMV seropositivity and CMV reactivation strongly tracked TRB clonality.

Note on this clone: Its antigen is unidentified.

This sequence originates from a female patient aged 30 to 40 who received an allogeneic stem cell transplant from an unrelated donor, was CMV-positive, and had acute and chronic GVHD. Some of the T cells may derive from the graft donor. Sequenced material: PBMCs, taken around 350 days after allogeneic stem cell transplant with calcineurin inhibitor and methotrexate. The chain employs TRBV30 and TRBJ2-2, with a tentative D call TRBD1 (6 bases). CDR3 residues: CAWSLIYRVSSTGELFF. The CDR3 region has the DNA TGTGCCTGGAGTCTTATTTACAGGGTCTCTTCGACCGGGGAGCTGTTTTTT.